The rows below give T cell receptor beta chains drawn from one sample of a study of blood T cell repertoires in COVID-19. Produced via immunoSEQ multiplex PCR; TCRdb's table is partial and in-frame only. The data hold about 92,000 clones, with under 85% observed a single time. The material sequenced was peripheral blood. The receptors shown here come from a human donor in a cohort sampled during active COVID-19. Both conserved end residues are part of each CDR3. The D gene is left open where the match is weak. Clone size is stated in some rows and not others, as once, few, many or a class when expanded.

j_gene: TRBJ2-2
v_gene: TRBV7-3
abundance: -
d_gene: TRBD2
CDR3aa: CASSLTRSGGAAGELFF
CDR3nt: TGTGCCAGCAGCTTAACGCGAAGCGGGGGGGCCGCCGGGGAGCTGTTTTTT

j_gene: TRBJ1-2
v_gene: TRBV25-1
abundance: -
d_gene: -
CDR3aa: CASSSAGYEGYTF
CDR3nt: TGTGCCAGCAGTTCGGCGGGTTATGAGGGCTACACCTTC

j_gene: TRBJ2-3
v_gene: TRBV15
abundance: -
d_gene: TRBD1
CDR3aa: CATSRGTGRSDTQYF
CDR3nt: TGTGCCACCAGCAGAGGGACAGGGAGATCGGATACGCAGTATTTT

j_gene: TRBJ2-7
v_gene: TRBV4-1
abundance: -
d_gene: TRBD2
CDR3aa: CASSFRLAGEYEQYF
CDR3nt: TGCGCCAGCAGCTTCCGACTAGCGGGAGAGTACGAGCAGTACTTC

j_gene: TRBJ1-4
v_gene: TRBV9
abundance: -
d_gene: -
CDR3aa: CASNQGPNEKLFF
CDR3nt: TGTGCCAGCAATCAGGGCCCTAATGAAAAACTGTTTTTT

j_gene: TRBJ2-7
v_gene: TRBV5-4
abundance: -
d_gene: TRBD1
CDR3aa: CASSIPGTGFYEQYF
CDR3nt: TGTGCCAGCAGCATCCCCGGGACAGGGTTCTACGAGCAGTACTTC

j_gene: TRBJ2-1
v_gene: TRBV11-2
abundance: -
d_gene: -
CDR3aa: CASSLDPLGGGLRLDNEQFF
CDR3nt: TGTGCCAGCAGCTTAGATCCATTAGGGGGGGGCCTACGTCTGGACAATGAGCAGTTCTTC

j_gene: TRBJ2-7
v_gene: TRBV18
abundance: -
d_gene: -
CDR3aa: CASSPIQGGAEQYF
CDR3nt: TGTGCCAGCTCACCAATCCAGGGAGGCGCCGAGCAGTACTTC

j_gene: TRBJ2-1
v_gene: TRBV5-4
abundance: -
d_gene: TRBD2
CDR3aa: CASRGSGLADNEQFF
CDR3nt: TGTGCCAGCAGGGGATCGGGACTAGCGGACAATGAGCAGTTCTTC

j_gene: TRBJ1-5
v_gene: TRBV27
abundance: -
d_gene: -
CDR3aa: CASSSGNQPQHF
CDR3nt: TGTGCCAGCAGTTCCGGCAATCAGCCCCAGCATTTT

j_gene: TRBJ2-7
v_gene: TRBV27
abundance: few
d_gene: -
CDR3aa: CASSPTGTYEQYF
CDR3nt: TGTGCCAGCAGCCCTACGGGTACCTACGAGCAGTACTTC

j_gene: TRBJ2-7
v_gene: TRBV18
abundance: many
d_gene: -
CDR3aa: CASSRLVLYEQYF
CDR3nt: TGTGCCAGCTCACGACTAGTTCTCTACGAGCAGTACTTC

j_gene: TRBJ2-7
v_gene: TRBV27
abundance: -
d_gene: -
CDR3aa: CASSLTGWNEQYF
CDR3nt: TGTGCCAGCAGTTTAACAGGGTGGAACGAGCAGTACTTC

j_gene: TRBJ2-5
v_gene: TRBV5-4
abundance: few
d_gene: TRBD2
CDR3aa: CASSFRTSGEETQYF
CDR3nt: TGTGCCAGCAGCTTCCGGACTAGCGGGGAAGAGACCCAGTACTTC

j_gene: TRBJ1-1
v_gene: TRBV3-1/TRBV3-2
abundance: few
d_gene: -
CDR3aa: CASSRGGGRTEAFF
CDR3nt: TGTGCCAGCAGCCGTGGCGGGGGGCGCACTGAAGCTTTCTTT

j_gene: TRBJ1-1
v_gene: TRBV9
abundance: once
d_gene: -
CDR3aa: CASSARNTEAFF
CDR3nt: TGTGCCAGCAGCGCCAGGAACACTGAAGCTTTCTTT

j_gene: TRBJ2-5
v_gene: TRBV19
abundance: -
d_gene: -
CDR3aa: CASSPGQLYQETQYF
CDR3nt: TGTGCCAGTAGTCCCGGACAGCTTTACCAAGAGACCCAGTACTTC

j_gene: TRBJ2-2
v_gene: TRBV5-4
abundance: -
d_gene: -
CDR3aa: CASLGRAAGELFF
CDR3nt: TGTGCCAGCTTGGGCAGGGCGGCCGGGGAGCTGTTTTTT

j_gene: TRBJ2-7
v_gene: TRBV7-6
abundance: -
d_gene: -
CDR3aa: CASSLWTYGEQYF
CDR3nt: TGTGCCAGCAGCTTGTGGACTTATGGCGAGCAGTACTTC

j_gene: TRBJ1-2
v_gene: TRBV9
abundance: -
d_gene: TRBD1
CDR3aa: CASSTGTGALVGYTF
CDR3nt: TGTGCCAGCAGCACCGGGACAGGGGCCTTAGTAGGCTACACCTTC